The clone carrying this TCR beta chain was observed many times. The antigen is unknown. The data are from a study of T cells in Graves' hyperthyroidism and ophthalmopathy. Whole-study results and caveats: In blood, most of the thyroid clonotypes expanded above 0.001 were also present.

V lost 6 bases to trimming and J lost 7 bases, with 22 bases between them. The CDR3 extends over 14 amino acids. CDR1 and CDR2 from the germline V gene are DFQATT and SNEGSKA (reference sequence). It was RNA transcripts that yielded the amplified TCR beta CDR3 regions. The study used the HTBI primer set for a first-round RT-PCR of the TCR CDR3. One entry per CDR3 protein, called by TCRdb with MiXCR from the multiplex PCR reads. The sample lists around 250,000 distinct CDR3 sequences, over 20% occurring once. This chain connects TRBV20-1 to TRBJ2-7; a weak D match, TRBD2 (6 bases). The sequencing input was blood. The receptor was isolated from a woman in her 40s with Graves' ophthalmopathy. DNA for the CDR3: TGCAGTGCGCTAGGGACCTCCGGAGGGGATGAGCAGTACTTC. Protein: CSALGTSGGDEQYF.